The T cell receptor beta chain described here comes from a study of early T cells in non-severe SARS-CoV-2 infection. Overall study: Sequencing used unsorted whole-blood bulk RNA, so chains lack pairing.

Trimming took 4 bases from V and 4 from J; bases not matched to a gene: 9. The CDR3 contains 16 residues. The germline gives CDR1 LGHDT, CDR2 YNNKEL (reference sequence). Study results and limitations: VDJdb matching skewed toward anti-spike CD8 responses, missing private and CD4 specificities.

Attachment of unique molecular identifiers to individual cDNA molecules was performed. TCRdb reprocessed the 5' RACE reads via MiXCR and lists one record per CDR3 protein. The sample has about 31,000 distinct CDR3 sequences, 4.5% to 7% seen once. About this clonotype: Its antigen is not identified.

The receptor was derived from an adult who was a healthcare worker with PCR-confirmed SARS-CoV-2 infection or an uninfected control (not recorded which). Material: whole blood. V and J are TRBV3-1 and TRBJ2-2; 7 bases map to TRBD2. The CDR3 is CASSPLGGRSTGELFF. The DNA of the CDR3 is TGTGCCAGCAGCCCCCTGGGAGGGAGGAGCACCGGGGAGCTGTTTTTT.